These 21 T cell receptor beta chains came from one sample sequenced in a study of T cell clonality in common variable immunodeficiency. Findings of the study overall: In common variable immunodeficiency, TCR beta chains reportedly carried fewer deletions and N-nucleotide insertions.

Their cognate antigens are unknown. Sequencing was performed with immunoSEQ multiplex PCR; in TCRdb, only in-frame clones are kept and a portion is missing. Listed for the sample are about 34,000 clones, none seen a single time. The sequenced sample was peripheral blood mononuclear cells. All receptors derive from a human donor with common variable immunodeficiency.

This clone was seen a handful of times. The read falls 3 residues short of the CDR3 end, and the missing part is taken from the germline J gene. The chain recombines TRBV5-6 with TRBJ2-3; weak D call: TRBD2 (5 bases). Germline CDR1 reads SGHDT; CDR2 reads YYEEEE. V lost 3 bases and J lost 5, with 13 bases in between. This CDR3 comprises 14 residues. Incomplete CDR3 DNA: TGTGCCAGCAGCTCCTTAGGCGGGCGAGATACG. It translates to CASSSLGGRDT. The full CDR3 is CASSSLGGRDTQYF.

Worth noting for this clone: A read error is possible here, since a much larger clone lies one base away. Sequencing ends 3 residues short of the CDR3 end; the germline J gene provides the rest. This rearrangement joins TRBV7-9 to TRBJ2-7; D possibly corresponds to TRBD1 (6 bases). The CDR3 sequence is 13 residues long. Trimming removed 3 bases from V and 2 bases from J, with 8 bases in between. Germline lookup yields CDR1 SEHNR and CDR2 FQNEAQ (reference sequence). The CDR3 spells CASSLDSPYEQYF. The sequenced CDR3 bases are TGTGCCAGCAGCTTGGACAGCCCCTACGAG. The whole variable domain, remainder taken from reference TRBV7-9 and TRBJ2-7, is DTGVSQNPRHKITKRGQNVTFRCDPISEHNRLYWYRQTLGQGPEFLTYFQNEAQLEKSRLLSDRFSAERPKGSFSTLEIQRTEQGDSAMYLCASSLDSPYEQYFGPGTRLTVT.

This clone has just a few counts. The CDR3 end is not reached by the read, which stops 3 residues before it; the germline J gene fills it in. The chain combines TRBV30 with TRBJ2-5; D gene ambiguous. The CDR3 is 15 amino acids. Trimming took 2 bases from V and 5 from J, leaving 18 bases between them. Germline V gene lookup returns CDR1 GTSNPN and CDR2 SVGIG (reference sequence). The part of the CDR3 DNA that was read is TGTGCCTGGAGTTCCCTAGGATCTAGAAGGGAGACC. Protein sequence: CAWSSLGSRRET. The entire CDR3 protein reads CAWSSLGSRRETQYF.

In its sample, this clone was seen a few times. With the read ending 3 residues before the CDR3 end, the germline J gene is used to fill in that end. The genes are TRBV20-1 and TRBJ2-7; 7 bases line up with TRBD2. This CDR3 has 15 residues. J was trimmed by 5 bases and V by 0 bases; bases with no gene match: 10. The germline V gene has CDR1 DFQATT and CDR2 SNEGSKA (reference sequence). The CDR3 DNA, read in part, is TGCAGTGCTAGAGATCAAAGGCGGGAGCTGAACGAG. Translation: CSARDQRRELNE. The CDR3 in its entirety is CSARDQRRELNEQYF.

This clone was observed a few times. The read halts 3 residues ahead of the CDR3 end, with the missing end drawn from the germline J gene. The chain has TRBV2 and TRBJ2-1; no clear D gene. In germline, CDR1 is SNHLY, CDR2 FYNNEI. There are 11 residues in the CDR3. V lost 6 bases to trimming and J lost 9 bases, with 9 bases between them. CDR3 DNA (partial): TGTGCCAGCAGGTCCCGAGGTGAG. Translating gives CASRSRGE. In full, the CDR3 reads CASRSRGEQFF. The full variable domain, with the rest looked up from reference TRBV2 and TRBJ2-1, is EPEVTQTPSHQVTQMGQEVILRCVPISNHLYFYWYRQILGQKVEFLVSFYNNEISEKSEIFDDQFSVERPDGSNFTLKIRSTKLEDSAMYFCASRSRGEQFFGPGTRLTVL.

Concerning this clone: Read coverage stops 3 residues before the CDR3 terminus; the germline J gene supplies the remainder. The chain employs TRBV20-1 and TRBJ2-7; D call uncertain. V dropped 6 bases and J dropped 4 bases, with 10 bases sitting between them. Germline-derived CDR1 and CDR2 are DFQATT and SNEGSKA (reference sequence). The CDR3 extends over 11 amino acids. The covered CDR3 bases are TGCAGTGCCGCACAAGTGTACGAG. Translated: CSAAQVYE. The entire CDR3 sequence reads CSAAQVYEQYF.

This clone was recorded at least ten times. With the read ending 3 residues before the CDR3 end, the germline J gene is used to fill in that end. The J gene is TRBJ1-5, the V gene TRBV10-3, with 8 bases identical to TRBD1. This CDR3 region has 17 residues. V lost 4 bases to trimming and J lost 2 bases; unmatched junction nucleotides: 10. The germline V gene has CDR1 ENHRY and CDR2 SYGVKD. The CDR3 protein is CAISGGQGAKGNQPQHF. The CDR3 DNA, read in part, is TGTGCCATCAGTGGAGGGCAGGGGGCGAAGGGCAATCAGCCC.

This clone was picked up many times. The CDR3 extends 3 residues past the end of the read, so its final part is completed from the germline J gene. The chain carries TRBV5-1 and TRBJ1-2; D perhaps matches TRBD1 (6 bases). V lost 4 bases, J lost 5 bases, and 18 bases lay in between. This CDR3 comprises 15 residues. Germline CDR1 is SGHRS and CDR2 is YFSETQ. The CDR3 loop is CASSESLTGNYGYTF. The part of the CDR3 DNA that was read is TGCGCCAGCAGCGAATCCCTTACAGGGAATTATGGC.

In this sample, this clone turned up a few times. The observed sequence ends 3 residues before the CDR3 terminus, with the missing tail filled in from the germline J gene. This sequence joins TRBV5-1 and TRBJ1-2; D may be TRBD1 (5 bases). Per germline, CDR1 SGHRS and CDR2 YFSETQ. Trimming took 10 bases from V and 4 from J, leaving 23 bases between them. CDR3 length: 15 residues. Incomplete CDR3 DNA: TGCGCCCCTAGCGCCACAGGCGAACCCCTCTATGGC. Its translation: CAPSATGEPLYG. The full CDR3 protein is CAPSATGEPLYGYTF. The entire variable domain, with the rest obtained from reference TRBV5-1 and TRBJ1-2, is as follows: KAGVTQTPRYLIKTRGQQVTLSCSPISGHRSVSWYQQTPGQGLQFLFEYFSETQRNKGNFPGRFSGRQFSNSRSEMNVSTLELGDSALYLCAPSATGEPLYGYTFGSGTRLTVV.

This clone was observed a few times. The CDR3 spells CASRYRGLAAYEQYF. The sequenced part of the CDR3 DNA is TGTGCCAGTAGGTATAGGGGACTAGCGGCCTACGAG. The J gene is TRBJ2-7, the V gene TRBV19, with 11 bases aligning to TRBD2. Sequencing ends 3 residues short of the CDR3 end; the germline J gene provides the rest. Germline values: CDR1 LNHDA, CDR2 SQIVND (reference sequence). This CDR3 has 15 residues. The J segment lost 2 bases and the V segment lost 6 bases, leaving 6 bases of the junction unmatched.

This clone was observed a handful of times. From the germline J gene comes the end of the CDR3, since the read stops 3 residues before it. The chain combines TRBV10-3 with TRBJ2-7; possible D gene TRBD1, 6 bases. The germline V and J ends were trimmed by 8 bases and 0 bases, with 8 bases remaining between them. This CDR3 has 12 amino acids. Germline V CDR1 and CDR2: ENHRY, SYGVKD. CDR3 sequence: CAIRDNSYEQYF. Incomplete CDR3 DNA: TGTGCCATCCGGGACAACTCCTACGAG.

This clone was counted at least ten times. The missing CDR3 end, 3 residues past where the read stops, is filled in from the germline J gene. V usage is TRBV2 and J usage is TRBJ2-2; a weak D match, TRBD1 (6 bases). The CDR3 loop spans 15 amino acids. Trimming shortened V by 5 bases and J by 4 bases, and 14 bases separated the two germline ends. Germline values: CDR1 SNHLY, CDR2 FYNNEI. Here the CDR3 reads CASSSRRGSTGELFF. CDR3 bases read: TGTGCCAGCAGTAGCCGCAGGGGCAGCACCGGGGAG.

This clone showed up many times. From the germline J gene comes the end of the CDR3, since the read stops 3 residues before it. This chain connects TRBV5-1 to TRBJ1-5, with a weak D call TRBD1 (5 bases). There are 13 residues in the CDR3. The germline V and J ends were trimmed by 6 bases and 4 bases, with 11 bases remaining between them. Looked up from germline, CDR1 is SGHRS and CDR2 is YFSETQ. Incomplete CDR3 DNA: TGCGCCAGCACCGGGGGGGGAAATCAGCCC. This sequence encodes CASTGGGNQP. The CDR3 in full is CASTGGGNQPQHF. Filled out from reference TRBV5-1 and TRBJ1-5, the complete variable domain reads KAGVTQTPRYLIKTRGQQVTLSCSPISGHRSVSWYQQTPGQGLQFLFEYFSETQRNKGNFPGRFSGRQFSNSRSEMNVSTLELGDSALYLCASTGGGNQPQHFGDGTRLSIL.

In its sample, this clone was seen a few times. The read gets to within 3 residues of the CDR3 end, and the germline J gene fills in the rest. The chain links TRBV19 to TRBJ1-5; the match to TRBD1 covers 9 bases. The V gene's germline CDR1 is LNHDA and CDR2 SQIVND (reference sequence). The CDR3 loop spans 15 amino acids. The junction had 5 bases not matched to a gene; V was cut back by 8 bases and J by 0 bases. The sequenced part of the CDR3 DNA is TGTGCCAGTGAACAGGGGGCTTCTAGCAATCAGCCC. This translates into CASEQGASSNQP. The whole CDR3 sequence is CASEQGASSNQPQHF.

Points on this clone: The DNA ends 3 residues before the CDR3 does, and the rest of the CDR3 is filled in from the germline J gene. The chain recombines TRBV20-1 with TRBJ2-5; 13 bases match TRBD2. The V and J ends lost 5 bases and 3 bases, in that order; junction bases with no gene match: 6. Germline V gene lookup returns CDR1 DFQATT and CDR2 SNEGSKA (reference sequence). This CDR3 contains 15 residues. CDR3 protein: CSAGAGTSGKETQYF. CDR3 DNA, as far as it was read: TGCAGTGCTGGCGCCGGGACTAGCGGGAAAGAGACC.

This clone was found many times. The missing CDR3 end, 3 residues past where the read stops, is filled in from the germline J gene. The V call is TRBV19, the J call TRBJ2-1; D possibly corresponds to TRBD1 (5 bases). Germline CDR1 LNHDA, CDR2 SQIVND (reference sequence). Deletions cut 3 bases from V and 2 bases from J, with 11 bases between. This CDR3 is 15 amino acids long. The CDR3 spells CASSMWGRTYNEQFF. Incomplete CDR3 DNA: TGTGCCAGTAGTATGTGGGGCAGGACCTACAATGAG.

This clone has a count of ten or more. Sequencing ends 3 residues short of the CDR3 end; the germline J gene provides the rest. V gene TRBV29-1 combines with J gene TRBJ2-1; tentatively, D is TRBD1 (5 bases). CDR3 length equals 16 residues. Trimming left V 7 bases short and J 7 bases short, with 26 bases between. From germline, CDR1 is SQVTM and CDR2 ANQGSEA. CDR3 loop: CSAMGWGGRQQNEQFF. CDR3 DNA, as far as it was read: TGCAGCGCCATGGGTTGGGGCGGCAGGCAGCAAAATGAG.

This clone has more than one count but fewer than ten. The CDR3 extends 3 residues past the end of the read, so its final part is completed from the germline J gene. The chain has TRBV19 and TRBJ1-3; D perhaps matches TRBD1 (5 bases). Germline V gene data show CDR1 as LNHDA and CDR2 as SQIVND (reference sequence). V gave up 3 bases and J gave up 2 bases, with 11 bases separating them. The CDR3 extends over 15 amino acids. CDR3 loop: CASSMGQGAGNTIYF. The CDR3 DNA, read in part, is TGTGCCAGTAGTATGGGCCAGGGCGCTGGAAACACC. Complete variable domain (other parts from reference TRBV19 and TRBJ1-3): DGGITQSPKYLFRKEGQNVTLSCEQNLNHDAMYWYRQDPGQGLRLIYYSQIVNDFQKGDIAEGYSVSREKKESFPLTVTSAQKNPTAFYLCASSMGQGAGNTIYFGEGSWLTVV.

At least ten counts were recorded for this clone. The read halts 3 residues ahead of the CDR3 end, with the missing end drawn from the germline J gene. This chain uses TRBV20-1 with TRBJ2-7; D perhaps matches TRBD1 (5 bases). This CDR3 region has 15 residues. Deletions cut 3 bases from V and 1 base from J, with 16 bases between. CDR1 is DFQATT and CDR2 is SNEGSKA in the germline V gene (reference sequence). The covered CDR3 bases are TGCAGTGCTAGTCGCGCTAGGGGATTATCCTACGAG. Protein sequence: CSASRARGLSYE. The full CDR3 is CSASRARGLSYEQYF.

CDR3 bases read: TGTGCCAGCAGCTTATTTGTGAAGGGCAGGGACAGTGAAGAGACC. Translated: CASSLFVKGRDSEET. The whole CDR3 region reads CASSLFVKGRDSEETQYF. The rearrangement uses TRBV7-7 and TRBJ2-5, with 7 bases identical to TRBD1. The read halts 3 residues ahead of the CDR3 end, with the missing end drawn from the germline J gene. J lost 3 bases, V lost 2 bases, and 15 bases had no gene match. The CDR3 consists of 18 residues. Germline V lookup: CDR1 SSHAT, CDR2 FNYEAQ (reference sequence). The full variable domain, its missing parts supplied by reference TRBV7-7 and TRBJ2-5, is GAGVSQSPRYKVTKRGQDVTLRCDPISSHATLYWYQQALGQGPEFLTYFNYEAQPDKSGLPSDRFSAERPEGSISTLTIQRTEQRDSAMYRCASSLFVKGRDSEETQYFGPGTRLLVL.

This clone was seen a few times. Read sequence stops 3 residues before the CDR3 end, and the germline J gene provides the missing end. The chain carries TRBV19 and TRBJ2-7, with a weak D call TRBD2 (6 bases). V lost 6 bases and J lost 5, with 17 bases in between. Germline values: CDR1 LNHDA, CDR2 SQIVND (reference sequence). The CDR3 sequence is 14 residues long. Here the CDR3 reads CASSGRGGFDEQYF. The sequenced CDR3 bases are TGTGCCAGTAGCGGGCGGGGTGGATTCGACGAG.